One T cell receptor beta chain is described in this entry. Its matching antigen is unknown. It was CD45RO-negative cells, positively selected for CCR7, that made up naive CD8 cells, with terminally differentiated effector memory CD45RA+ cells excluded. This entry belongs to a study of shared clonotypes between healthy human individuals. Study findings and constraints: In having few donors, the study represented limited genetic and exposure-history diversity.

Each subset's genomic DNA was split evenly across several immunoSEQ plates. Sequenced by immunoSEQ multiplex PCR; TCRdb stores in-frame clones only, minus some. Of about 2.2 million clones listed, just over 90% are singletons. The CDR3 totals 16 residues. Per the germline V gene, CDR1 is MDHEN and CDR2 is SYDVKM. The germline V and J ends were trimmed by 5 bases and 2 bases, with 15 bases remaining between them. V usage is TRBV28 and J usage is TRBJ1-4; TRBD1 might be the D (5 bases). The TCR was taken from a man aged 18 to 29 in good health. Some clones in this sample may be carry-over from other donors' samples. Sequenced input: naive CD8+ T cells from PBMCs. The CDR3 DNA sequence: TGTGCCAGCAGTAACCTTTGGGCAGGGACTAATGAAAAACTGTTTTTT. This codes for CASSNLWAGTNEKLFF.